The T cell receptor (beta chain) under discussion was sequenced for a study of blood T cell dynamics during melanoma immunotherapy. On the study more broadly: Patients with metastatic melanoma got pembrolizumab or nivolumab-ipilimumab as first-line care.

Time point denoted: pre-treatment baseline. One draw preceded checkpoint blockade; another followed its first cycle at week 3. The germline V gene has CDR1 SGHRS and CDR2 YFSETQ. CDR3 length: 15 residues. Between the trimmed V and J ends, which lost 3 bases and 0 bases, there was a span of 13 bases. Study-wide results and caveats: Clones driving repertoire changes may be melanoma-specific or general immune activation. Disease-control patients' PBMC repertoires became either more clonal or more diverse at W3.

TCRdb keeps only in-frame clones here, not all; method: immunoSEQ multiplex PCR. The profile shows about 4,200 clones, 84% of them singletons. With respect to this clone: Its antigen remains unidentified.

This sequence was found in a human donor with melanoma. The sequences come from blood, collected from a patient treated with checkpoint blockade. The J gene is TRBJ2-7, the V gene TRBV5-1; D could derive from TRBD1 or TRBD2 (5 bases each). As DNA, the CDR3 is TGCGCCAGCAGCTGGGGCAGCGGAAACTCCTACGAGCAGTACTTC. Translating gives CASSWGSGNSYEQYF.